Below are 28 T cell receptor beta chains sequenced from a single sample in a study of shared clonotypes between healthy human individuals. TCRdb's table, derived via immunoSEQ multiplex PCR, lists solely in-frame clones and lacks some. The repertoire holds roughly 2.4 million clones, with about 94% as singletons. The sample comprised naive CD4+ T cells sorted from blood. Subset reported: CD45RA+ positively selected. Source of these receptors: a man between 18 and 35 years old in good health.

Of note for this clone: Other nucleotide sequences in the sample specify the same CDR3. As DNA, the CDR3 is TGTGCCAGCAGCTCCACCGGGGAGCTGTTTTTT. This translates into CASSSTGELFF. The rearrangement links TRBV7-3 to TRBJ2-2; D is undetermined. This CDR3 contains 11 residues. Trimming stripped 4 bases from V and 4 bases from J, with 1 base between. The germline gives CDR1 SGHTA, CDR2 FQGTGA. The entire variable domain, with the rest obtained from reference TRBV7-3 and TRBJ2-2, is as follows: GAGVSQTPSNKVTEKGKYVELRCDPISGHTALYWYRQSLGQGPEFLIYFQGTGAADDSGLPNDRFFAVRPEGSVSTLKIQRTERGDSAVYLCASSSTGELFFGEGSRLTVL.

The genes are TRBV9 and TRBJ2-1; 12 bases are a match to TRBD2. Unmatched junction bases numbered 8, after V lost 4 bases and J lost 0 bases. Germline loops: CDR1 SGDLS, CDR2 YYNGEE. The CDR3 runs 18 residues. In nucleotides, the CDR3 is TGTGCCAGCAGCATAGGACTAGCGGGGAGTAGCTCCTACAATGAGCAGTTCTTC. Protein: CASSIGLAGSSSYNEQFF.

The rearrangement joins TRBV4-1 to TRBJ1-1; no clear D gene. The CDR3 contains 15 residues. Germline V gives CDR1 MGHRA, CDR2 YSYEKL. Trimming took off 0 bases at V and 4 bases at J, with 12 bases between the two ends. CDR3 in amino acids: CASSQERGRTTEAFF. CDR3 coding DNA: TGCGCCAGCAGCCAAGAAAGAGGGAGGACCACTGAAGCTTTCTTT.

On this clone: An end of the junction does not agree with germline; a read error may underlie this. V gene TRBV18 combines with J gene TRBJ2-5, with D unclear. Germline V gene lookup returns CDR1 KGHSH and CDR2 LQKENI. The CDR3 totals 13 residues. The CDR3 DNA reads TGTGCCAGCTCACCGGGTGGCTCCTACGAGCAGCACTTC. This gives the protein CASSPGGSYEQHF.

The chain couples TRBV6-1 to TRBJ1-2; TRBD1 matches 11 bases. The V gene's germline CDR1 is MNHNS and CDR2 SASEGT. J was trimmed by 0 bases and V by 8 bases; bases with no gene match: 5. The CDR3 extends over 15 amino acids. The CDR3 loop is CASGQGAPSNYGYTF. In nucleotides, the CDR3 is TGTGCCAGCGGACAGGGGGCCCCCTCTAACTATGGCTACACCTTC.

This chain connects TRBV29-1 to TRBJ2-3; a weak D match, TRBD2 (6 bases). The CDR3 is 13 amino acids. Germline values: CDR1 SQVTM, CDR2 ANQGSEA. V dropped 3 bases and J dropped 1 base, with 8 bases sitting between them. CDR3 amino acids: CSVEPGGTDTQYF. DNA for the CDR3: TGCAGCGTTGAGCCGGGGGGCACAGATACGCAGTATTTT.

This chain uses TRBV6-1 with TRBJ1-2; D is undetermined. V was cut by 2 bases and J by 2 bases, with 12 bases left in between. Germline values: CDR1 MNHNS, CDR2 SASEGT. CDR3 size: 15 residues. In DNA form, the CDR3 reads TGTGCCAGCAGTGAAAGTCCCAGATCCAACTATGGCTACACCTTC. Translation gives CASSESPRSNYGYTF.

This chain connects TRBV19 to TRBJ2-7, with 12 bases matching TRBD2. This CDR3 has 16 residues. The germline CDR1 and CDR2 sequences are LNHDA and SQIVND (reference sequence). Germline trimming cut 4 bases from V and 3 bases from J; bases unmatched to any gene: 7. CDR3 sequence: CASSNPSGRALYEQYF. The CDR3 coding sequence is TGTGCCAGTAGTAACCCTAGCGGGAGGGCCCTCTACGAGCAGTACTTC.

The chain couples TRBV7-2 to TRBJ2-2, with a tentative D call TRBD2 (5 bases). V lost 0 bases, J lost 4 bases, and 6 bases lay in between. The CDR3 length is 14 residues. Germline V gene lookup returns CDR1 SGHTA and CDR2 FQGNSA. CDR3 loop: CASSLASATGELFF. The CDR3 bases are TGTGCCAGCAGCTTAGCTAGCGCCACCGGGGAGCTGTTTTTT.

CDR3 sequence reads: CASTGTRNNEQYF. For the CDR3, the DNA is TGTGCCAGTACCGGGACTAGGAATAACGAGCAGTACTTC. The rearrangement joins TRBV27 to TRBJ2-7, with 8 bases matching TRBD2. The CDR3 covers 13 residues. The germline CDR1 and CDR2 sequences are MNHEY and SMNVEV (reference sequence). After removal of 9 bases from V and 5 bases from J, the junction contained 9 bases not matched to a gene.

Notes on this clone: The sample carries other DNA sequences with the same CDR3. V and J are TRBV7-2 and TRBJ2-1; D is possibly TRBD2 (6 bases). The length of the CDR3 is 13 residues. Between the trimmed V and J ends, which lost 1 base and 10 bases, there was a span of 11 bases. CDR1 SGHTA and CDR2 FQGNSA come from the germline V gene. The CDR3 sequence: CASSLGGVGEQFF. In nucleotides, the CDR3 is TGTGCCAGCAGCTTAGGCGGGGTAGGCGAGCAGTTCTTC.

The CDR3 DNA reads as TGTGCCAGCAGCCCCCCGGGACAGGGCTACACCGGGGAGCTGTTTTTT. This translates into CASSPPGQGYTGELFF. The chain combines TRBV6-6 with TRBJ2-2, with 9 bases identical to TRBD1. There are 16 residues in the CDR3. From germline, CDR1 is MNHNY and CDR2 SVGAGI (reference sequence). Unmatched junction bases numbered 8, after V lost 6 bases and J lost 3 bases.

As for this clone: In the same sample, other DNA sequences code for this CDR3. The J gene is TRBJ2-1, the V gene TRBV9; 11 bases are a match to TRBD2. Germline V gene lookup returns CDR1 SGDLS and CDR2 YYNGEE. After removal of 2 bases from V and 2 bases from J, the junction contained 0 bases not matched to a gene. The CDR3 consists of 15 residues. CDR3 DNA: TGTGCCAGCAGCGTGACTAGCGGGACCTACAATGAGCAGTTCTTC. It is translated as CASSVTSGTYNEQFF. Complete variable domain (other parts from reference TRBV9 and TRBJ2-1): DSGVTQTPKHLITATGQRVTLRCSPRSGDLSVYWYQQSLDQGLQFLIQYYNGEERAKGNILERFSAQQFPDLHSELNLSSLELGDSALYFCASSVTSGTYNEQFFGPGTRLTVL.

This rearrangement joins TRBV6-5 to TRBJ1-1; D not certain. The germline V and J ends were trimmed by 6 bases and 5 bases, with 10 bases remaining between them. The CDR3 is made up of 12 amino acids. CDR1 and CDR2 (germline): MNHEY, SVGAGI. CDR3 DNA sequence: TGTGCCAGCAGGCGCTCGGGGACTGAAGCTTTCTTT. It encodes CASRRSGTEAFF.

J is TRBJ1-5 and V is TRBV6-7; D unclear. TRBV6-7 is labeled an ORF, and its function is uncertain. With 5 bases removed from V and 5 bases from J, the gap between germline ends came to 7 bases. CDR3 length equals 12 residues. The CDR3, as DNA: TGTGCCAGCAGTCCTCCCGATCAGCCCCAGCATTTT. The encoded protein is CASSPPDQPQHF.

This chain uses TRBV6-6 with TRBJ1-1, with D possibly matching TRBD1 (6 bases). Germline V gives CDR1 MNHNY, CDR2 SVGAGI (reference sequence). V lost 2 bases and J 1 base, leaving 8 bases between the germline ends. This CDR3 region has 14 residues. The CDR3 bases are TGTGCCAGCAGTTACCAGGGGTCGAACACTGAAGCTTTCTTT. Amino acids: CASSYQGSNTEAFF.

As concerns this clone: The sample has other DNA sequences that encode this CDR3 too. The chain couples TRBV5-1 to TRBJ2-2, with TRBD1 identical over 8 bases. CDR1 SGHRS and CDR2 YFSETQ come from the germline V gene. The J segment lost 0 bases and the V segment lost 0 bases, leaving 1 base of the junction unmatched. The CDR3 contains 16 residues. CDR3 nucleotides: TGCGCCAGCAGCTTGGTACAGGGGGCGAACACCGGGGAGCTGTTTTTT. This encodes CASSLVQGANTGELFF.

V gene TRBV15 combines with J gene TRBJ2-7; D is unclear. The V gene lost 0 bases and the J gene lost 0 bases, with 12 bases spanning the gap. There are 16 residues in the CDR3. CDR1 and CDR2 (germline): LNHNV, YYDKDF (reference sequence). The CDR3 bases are TGTGCCACCAGCAGAGATCTCCTATCGAGCTCCTACGAGCAGTACTTC. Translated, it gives CATSRDLLSSSYEQYF.

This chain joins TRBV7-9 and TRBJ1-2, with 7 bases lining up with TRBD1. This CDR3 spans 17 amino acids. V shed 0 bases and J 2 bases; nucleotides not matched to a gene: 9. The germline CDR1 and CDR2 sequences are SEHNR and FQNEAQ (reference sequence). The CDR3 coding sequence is TGTGCCAGCAGCTTAGCCTCCCGGGACAGAGAGAACTATGGCTACACCTTC. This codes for CASSLASRDRENYGYTF.

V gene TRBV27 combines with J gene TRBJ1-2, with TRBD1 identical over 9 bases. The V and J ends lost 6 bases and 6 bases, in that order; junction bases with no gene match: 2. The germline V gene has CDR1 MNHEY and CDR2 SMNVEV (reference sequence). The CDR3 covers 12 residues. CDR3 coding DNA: TGTGCCAGCAGGGGGGACAGGGATGGCTACACCTTC. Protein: CASRGDRDGYTF.

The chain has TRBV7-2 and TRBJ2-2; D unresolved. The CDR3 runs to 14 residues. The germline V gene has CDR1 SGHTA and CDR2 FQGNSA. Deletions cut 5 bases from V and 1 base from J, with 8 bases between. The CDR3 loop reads CASSPLRNTGELFF. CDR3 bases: TGTGCCAGCAGCCCGCTCCGGAACACCGGGGAGCTGTTTTTT.

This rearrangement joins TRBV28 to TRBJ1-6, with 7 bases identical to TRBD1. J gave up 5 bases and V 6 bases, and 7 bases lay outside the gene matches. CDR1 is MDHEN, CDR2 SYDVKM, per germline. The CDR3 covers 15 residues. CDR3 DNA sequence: TGTGCCAGCAGGGCGGACAGGACCCATAATTCACCCCTCCACTTT. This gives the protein CASRADRTHNSPLHF.

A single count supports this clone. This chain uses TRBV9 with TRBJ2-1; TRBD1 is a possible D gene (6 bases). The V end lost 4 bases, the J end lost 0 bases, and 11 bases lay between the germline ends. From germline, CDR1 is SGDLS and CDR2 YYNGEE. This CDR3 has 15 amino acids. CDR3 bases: TGTGCCAGCAGCAATACAGGGAGCTCCTACAATGAGCAGTTCTTC. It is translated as CASSNTGSSYNEQFF.

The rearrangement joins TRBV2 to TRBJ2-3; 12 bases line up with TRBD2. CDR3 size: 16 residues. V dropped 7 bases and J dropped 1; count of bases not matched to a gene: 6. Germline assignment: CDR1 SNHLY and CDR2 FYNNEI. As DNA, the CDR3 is TGTGCCAGCAAAAACCTAGCGGGAGGGGGCACAGATACGCAGTATTTT. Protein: CASKNLAGGGTDTQYF.

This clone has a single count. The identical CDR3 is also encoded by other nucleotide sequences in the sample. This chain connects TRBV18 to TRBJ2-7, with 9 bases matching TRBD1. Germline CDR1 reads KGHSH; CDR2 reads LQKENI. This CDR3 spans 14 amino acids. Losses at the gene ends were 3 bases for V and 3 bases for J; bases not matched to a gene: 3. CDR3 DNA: TGTGCCAGCTCACCGCAGGGACAGGGCTACGAGCAGTACTTC. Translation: CASSPQGQGYEQYF. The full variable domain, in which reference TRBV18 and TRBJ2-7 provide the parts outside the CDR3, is NAGVMQNPRHLVRRRGQEARLRCSPMKGHSHVYWYRQLPEEGLKFMVYLQKENIIDESGMPKERFSAEFPKEGPSILRIQQVVRGDSAAYFCASSPQGQGYEQYFGPGTRLTVT.

DNA of the CDR3: TGTGCCAGCAACCCTTCGGGACAGGCAATAGGGGGCTACACCTTC. It yields the protein CASNPSGQAIGGYTF. V gene TRBV11-2 combines with J gene TRBJ1-2, with 8 bases aligning to TRBD1. Losses at the gene ends were 7 bases for V and 8 bases for J; bases not matched to a gene: 15. CDR3 size: 15 residues. Germline CDR1 reads SGHAT; CDR2 reads FQNNGV.

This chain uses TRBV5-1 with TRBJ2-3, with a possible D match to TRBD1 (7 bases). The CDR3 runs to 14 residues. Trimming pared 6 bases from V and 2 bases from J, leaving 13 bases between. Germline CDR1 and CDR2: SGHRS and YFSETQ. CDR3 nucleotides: TGCGCCAGCAACGGCAGGGGGGACACAGATACGCAGTATTTT. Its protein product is CASNGRGDTDTQYF.

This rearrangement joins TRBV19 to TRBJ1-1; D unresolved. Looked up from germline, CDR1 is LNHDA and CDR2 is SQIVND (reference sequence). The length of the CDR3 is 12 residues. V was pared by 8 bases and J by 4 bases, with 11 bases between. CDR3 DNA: TGTGCCAGTCTCGGTGGAACCACTGAAGCTTTCTTT. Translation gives CASLGGTTEAFF.